These 25 T cell receptor beta chains originate from one sample sequenced in a study of monozygotic twins with cystic fibrosis. Measured with immunoSEQ multiplex PCR; TCRdb has only the in-frame clones, and not every one. Of some 33,000 clones in the sample, 75% to 95% were seen once. Sequencing used blood. These receptor sequences come from a boy aged 2 to 10 with cystic fibrosis.

The chain carries TRBV7-9 and TRBJ2-1; D might be TRBD2 (7 bases). V lost 6 bases and J lost 0, with 24 bases in between. There are 19 residues in the CDR3. CDR1 is SEHNR, CDR2 FQNEAQ, per germline (reference sequence). For the CDR3, the DNA is TGTGCCAGCAGTAACCGCAACGGGGGGCTCCTACTCTCCTACAATGAGCAGTTCTTC. Translation: CASSNRNGGLLLSYNEQFF.

V gene TRBV4-1 combines with J gene TRBJ2-7; 11 bases agree with TRBD2. This CDR3 contains 18 residues. Germline trimming cut 3 bases from V and 0 bases from J; bases unmatched to any gene: 10. CDR1 and CDR2 from the germline V gene are MGHRA and YSYEKL. CDR3 amino acids: CASSHAPLAGGPSYEQYF. The CDR3 DNA follows: TGCGCCAGCAGCCACGCTCCTCTAGCGGGGGGCCCCTCCTACGAGCAGTACTTC.

The rearrangement uses TRBV15 and TRBJ2-2, with D perhaps TRBD1 (5 bases). Per the germline V gene, CDR1 is LNHNV and CDR2 is YYDKDF (reference sequence). The CDR3 is 16 residues long. V was shortened by 3 bases and J by 7 bases, with 18 bases between the two germline ends. CDR3 in amino acids: CATSRPSDNGYGELFF. The CDR3 coding sequence is TGTGCCACCAGCAGGCCCTCGGACAATGGATACGGGGAGCTGTTTTTT.

The V and J genes are TRBV10-3 and TRBJ2-2; 9 bases fit TRBD1. Trimming at V came to 6 bases and at J to 3 bases, leaving 8 bases not matched to a gene. In germline, CDR1 is ENHRY, CDR2 SYGVKD. This CDR3 is 16 amino acids long. The CDR3 here is CAIRGTGQGYTGELFF. CDR3 bases: TGTGCCATCAGAGGGACGGGACAGGGTTACACCGGGGAGCTGTTTTTT.

The chain recombines TRBV18 with TRBJ2-1; 7 nucleotides line up with TRBD1. V lost 3 bases and J lost 7; bases outside the gene matches: 15. CDR1 is KGHSH and CDR2 is LQKENI in the germline V gene. This CDR3 region has 17 residues. The DNA of the CDR3 is TGTGCCAGCTCACCCGAAGGGGGCAGGGGTGGTCGGAATGAGCAGTTCTTC. This translates into CASSPEGGRGGRNEQFF.

This clone was counted a single time. This chain links TRBV6-1 with TRBJ2-7, with D possibly being TRBD2 (5 bases). V was pared by 10 bases and J by 3 bases, with 19 bases between. Per germline, CDR1 MNHNS and CDR2 SASEGT. The CDR3 has 14 residues. The CDR3 sequence: CATMSGWTDYEQYF. CDR3 nucleotides: TGTGCCACCATGAGCGGTTGGACGGACTACGAGCAGTACTTC.

The chain carries TRBV4-3 and TRBJ2-5, with 7 bases aligning to TRBD2. Germline values: CDR1 LGHNA, CDR2 YSLEER. CDR3 size: 13 residues. Trimming removed 4 bases from V and 2 bases from J; junction bases left unmatched: 1. Written as DNA, the CDR3 is TGCGCCAGCAGCCCGGGACTACAAGAGACCCAGTACTTC. Translating it yields CASSPGLQETQYF.

This chain joins TRBV15 and TRBJ1-2, with 7 bases identical to TRBD1. Unmatched junction bases numbered 7, after V lost 6 bases and J lost 3 bases. The CDR3 contains 14 residues. The germline gives CDR1 LNHNV, CDR2 YYDKDF (reference sequence). CDR3 protein: CATRNRGWDYGYTF. CDR3 DNA: TGTGCCACCAGGAACAGGGGATGGGACTATGGCTACACCTTC.

The chain is built from TRBV9 and TRBJ2-1, with 13 bases aligning to TRBD2. Trimming at V came to 3 bases and at J to 8 bases, leaving 8 bases not matched to a gene. The germline V gene encodes CDR1 SGDLS and CDR2 YYNGEE. The CDR3 loop spans 16 amino acids. CDR3 residues: CASSEGLAGPRDEQFF. CDR3 in DNA: TGTGCCAGCAGCGAGGGACTAGCGGGGCCAAGGGATGAGCAGTTCTTC.

The sample holds a few counts of this clone. The chain combines TRBV5-1 with TRBJ2-1; TRBD2 aligns across 7 bases. In germline, CDR1 is SGHRS, CDR2 YFSETQ. CDR3 length equals 12 residues. Trimming took 4 bases from V and 5 from J; bases not matched to a gene: 0. The CDR3 spells CASSRGDNEQFF. The CDR3 nucleotides are TGCGCCAGCAGCCGGGGGGACAATGAGCAGTTCTTC.

This clone has only a few counts. The rearrangement links TRBV29-1 to TRBJ1-6, with a possible D match to TRBD1 (6 bases). This CDR3 is built from 13 residues. In germline, CDR1 is SQVTM, CDR2 ANQGSEA. V was shortened by 4 bases and J by 6 bases, with 10 bases between the two germline ends. The CDR3 sequence is CSVAGQPNSPLHF. The CDR3 nucleotides read TGCAGCGTTGCAGGACAGCCTAATTCACCCCTCCACTTT. The variable domain in full, completed from reference TRBV29-1 and TRBJ1-6, reads SAVISQKPSRDICQRGTSLTIQCQVDSQVTMMFWYRQQPGQSLTLIATANQGSEATYESGFVIDKFPISRPNLTFSTLTVSNMSPEDSSIYLCSVAGQPNSPLHFGNGTRLTVT.

The J gene is TRBJ2-2, the V gene TRBV7-2; 9 bases agree with TRBD2. This CDR3 region has 14 residues. The junction had 2 bases not matched to a gene; V was cut back by 3 bases and J by 6 bases. Germline V lookup: CDR1 SGHTA, CDR2 FQGNSA. The CDR3, as DNA: TGTGCCAGCAGCTTTCTAGCGGGGCCCGGGGAGCTGTTTTTT. Its translation is CASSFLAGPGELFF.

The V call is TRBV7-9, the J call TRBJ1-1; D unclear. The CDR3 loop spans 16 amino acids. Trimming cost V 5 bases and J 6 bases, with 22 bases left between them. Germline values: CDR1 SEHNR, CDR2 FQNEAQ (reference sequence). CDR3 protein: CASSLLWQGRGAEAFF. The CDR3 bases are TGTGCCAGCAGCCTACTATGGCAAGGGCGTGGGGCTGAAGCTTTCTTT.

This rearrangement joins TRBV5-4 to TRBJ1-6; 8 bases agree with TRBD1. The germline CDR1 and CDR2 sequences are SGHNT and YYREEE (reference sequence). Unmatched junction bases numbered 3, after V lost 1 base and J lost 6 bases. There are 15 residues in the CDR3. This CDR3 is CASSLPDRVNSPLHF. Written as DNA, the CDR3 is TGTGCCAGCAGCTTGCCGGACAGGGTTAATTCACCCCTCCACTTT.

The rearrangement links TRBV11-2 to TRBJ1-2; TRBD1 is a possible D gene (6 bases). Germline assignment: CDR1 SGHAT and CDR2 FQNNGV. The V and J ends lost 0 bases and 2 bases respectively, with 7 bases between them. This CDR3 comprises 14 residues. The CDR3 DNA is TGTGCCAGCAGCTTAGATAGGGGGAACTATGGCTACACCTTC. Residues: CASSLDRGNYGYTF.

As DNA, the CDR3 is TGTGCCAGCAGCTTAGGCCCTGATCAGCTGTATGTTGAAGCTTTCTTT. This translates into CASSLGPDQLYVEAFF. This rearrangement joins TRBV11-3 to TRBJ1-1; D not certain. Germline assignment: CDR1 SGHNT and CDR2 YENEEA. The V end was cut by 1 base, the J end by 7 bases, with 19 bases between. The CDR3 spans 16 residues.

This chain links TRBV6-5 with TRBJ2-7; weak D call: TRBD2 (5 bases). The V and J ends lost 4 bases and 5 bases respectively, with 21 bases between them. The germline V gene encodes CDR1 MNHEY and CDR2 SVGAGI. The CDR3 contains 16 residues. The CDR3 here is CASSSVGLPGRNEQYF. Here the CDR3 DNA reads TGTGCCAGCAGTTCCGTCGGACTCCCGGGCAGGAACGAGCAGTACTTC.

V is TRBV6-5 and J is TRBJ1-4; 7 positions agree with TRBD1. V gave up 5 bases and J gave up 5 bases; unmatched junction bases: 8. Germline V gene lookup returns CDR1 MNHEY and CDR2 SVGAGI. This CDR3 region has 15 residues. DNA of the CDR3: TGTGCCAGCAGTGTCGTAGGGGGCCCGAATGAAAAACTGTTTTTT. Amino acids: CASSVVGGPNEKLFF.

The chain has TRBV6-6 and TRBJ1-2, with unresolved D. The germline V gene has CDR1 MNHNY and CDR2 SVGAGI (reference sequence). V shed 0 bases and J shed 8 bases, with 13 bases lying between them. The CDR3 totals 14 residues. Here the CDR3 reads CASSYSGQTEGYTF. DNA of the CDR3: TGTGCCAGCAGTTACTCCGGGCAAACTGAAGGCTACACCTTC.

V and J are TRBV4-1 and TRBJ2-7, with a tentative D call TRBD1 (6 bases). The CDR3 extends over 13 amino acids. The V end was cut by 4 bases, the J end by 3 bases, with 10 bases between. Germline-derived CDR1 and CDR2 are MGHRA and YSYEKL. CDR3 region: CASSPTGVYEQYF. CDR3 DNA: TGCGCCAGCAGCCCGACAGGTGTCTACGAGCAGTACTTC.

In nucleotides, the CDR3 is TGTGCCAGCAGTCCCGGGCCAGACTACGAGCAGTACTTC. It is translated as CASSPGPDYEQYF. The gene calls are TRBV27 and TRBJ2-7; D not certain. The V gene lost 5 bases and the J gene lost 3 bases, with 11 bases spanning the gap. Germline assignment: CDR1 MNHEY and CDR2 SMNVEV (reference sequence). This CDR3 has 13 amino acids.

J is TRBJ2-5 and V is TRBV11-3, with D maybe TRBD2 (6 bases). Deletions cut 2 bases from V and 5 bases from J, with 18 bases between. Germline V gives CDR1 SGHNT, CDR2 YENEEA. The CDR3 is 16 residues long. CDR3 region: CASSLIFGAEGETQYF. The CDR3 DNA follows: TGTGCCAGCAGCTTAATTTTCGGAGCGGAGGGGGAGACCCAGTACTTC.

This sequence joins TRBV5-8 and TRBJ2-5; D is tentatively TRBD1 or TRBD2 (5 bases each). Germline V CDR1 and CDR2: SGHTS, YDEGEE. The germline V and J ends were trimmed by 4 bases and 4 bases, with 20 bases remaining between them. The CDR3 spans 16 residues. The CDR3 reads CASSARGAGRGETQYF. Here the CDR3 DNA reads TGTGCCAGCAGCGCCCGAGGGGCAGGTCGAGGAGAGACCCAGTACTTC.

This sequence joins TRBV7-2 and TRBJ1-5, with 9 bases matching TRBD1. Per the germline V gene, CDR1 is SGHTA and CDR2 is FQGNSA. CDR3 length equals 14 residues. The J segment lost 2 bases and the V segment lost 4 bases, leaving 0 bases of the junction unmatched. The CDR3 loop is CASSWDRGNQPQHF. The CDR3, as DNA: TGTGCCAGCAGCTGGGACAGGGGCAATCAGCCCCAGCATTTT.

V usage is TRBV13 and J usage is TRBJ2-7; TRBD2 might be the D (6 bases). This CDR3 region has 16 residues. Per germline, CDR1 PRHDT and CDR2 FYEKMQ (reference sequence). Trimming left V 0 bases short and J 0 bases short, with 12 bases between. CDR3 in DNA: TGTGCCAGCAGCTTAGGCCTCGGGGGTCCCTCCTACGAGCAGTACTTC. It translates to CASSLGLGGPSYEQYF. Together with reference TRBV13 and TRBJ2-7, the CDR3 gives the full variable domain: AAGVIQSPRHLIKEKRETATLKCYPIPRHDTVYWYQQGPGQDPQFLISFYEKMQSDKGSIPDRFSAQQFSDYHSELNMSSLELGDSALYFCASSLGLGGPSYEQYFGPGTRLTVT.